One sample yielded the 17 T cell receptor beta chains listed below, sequenced in a study of monozygotic twins with inflammatory bowel disease (dated 2019 in TCRdb). The method was 5' RACE. Sequenced on an Illumina HiSeq 2500. Following TCRdb reprocessing, every CDR3 protein sequence forms one entry, and DNA is not provided. This sample's table lists about 110,000 distinct CDR3 sequences. The ten largest clones take up around 12% of the sample. The source material was blood. Source of these receptors: a human donor with ulcerative colitis or Crohn's disease, or a healthy co-twin of an affected twin (not recorded which).

The chain has TRBV29-1 and TRBJ2-4; TCRdb indicates TRBD1, and absent DNA this call remains unverified. This CDR3 comprises 15 residues. CDR1 is SQVTM, CDR2 ANQGSEA, per germline. The CDR3 region is CSVAAGGPTKNIQYF.

The V call is TRBV5-1, the J call TRBJ2-1; TCRdb lists TRBD1, though no DNA is available to test this call. The CDR3 consists of 15 residues. CDR1 SGHRS and CDR2 YFSETQ come from the germline V gene. The CDR3 loop reads CASSRTARIYNEQFF. Combining the CDR3 with reference TRBV5-1 and TRBJ2-1 gives the whole variable domain KAGVTQTPRYLIKTRGQQVTLSCSPISGHRSVSWYQQTPGQGLQFLFEYFSETQRNKGNFPGRFSGRQFSNSRSEMNVSTLELGDSALYLCASSRTARIYNEQFFGPGTRLTVL.

This chain's CDR3 is CASSLNVVSWQWTQYF. This chain links TRBV7-2 with TRBJ2-5. In germline, CDR1 is SGHTA, CDR2 FQGNSA. The CDR3 has 16 residues. The variable domain in full, with the rest retrieved from reference TRBV7-2 and TRBJ2-5, is GAGVSQSPSNKVTEKGKDVELRCDPISGHTALYWYRQSLGQGLEFLIYFQGNSAPDKSGLPSDRFSAERTGGSVSTLTIQRTQQEDSAVYLCASSLNVVSWQWTQYFGPGTRLLVL.

The genes are TRBV18 and TRBJ2-1; TCRdb indicates TRBD1, and absent DNA this call remains unverified. Germline CDR1 is KGHSH and CDR2 is LQKENI. CDR3 length equals 15 residues. CDR3 in amino acids: CASSRNGGTIDEQFF.

The rearrangement joins TRBV29-1 to TRBJ2-1; TCRdb reports TRBD1, a call that lacks DNA to check it against. The CDR3 has 17 residues. In germline, CDR1 is SQVTM, CDR2 ANQGSEA. The CDR3: CSVEARRAGQGGNEQFF.

The chain combines TRBV4-2 with TRBJ2-5; the D call from TCRdb, TRBD2, cannot be confirmed without DNA. CDR3 size: 15 residues. Germline loops: CDR1 LGHNA, CDR2 YNFKEQ. CDR3 amino acids: CASSQEREGHETQYF.

The rearrangement links TRBV29-1 to TRBJ2-1; the TCRdb call, TRBD1, lacks DNA for checking. The CDR3 runs to 14 residues. Germline V gene lookup returns CDR1 SQVTM and CDR2 ANQGSEA. The chain's CDR3 is CSVEPGQENNEQFF.

The chain carries TRBV4-2 and TRBJ2-1; TCRdb names TRBD2, which stays unverified in the absence of DNA. This CDR3 spans 15 amino acids. Germline V gene lookup returns CDR1 LGHNA and CDR2 YNFKEQ. The chain's CDR3 is CASSQPGTYLNEQFF.

V is TRBV5-1 and J is TRBJ1-3. The CDR3 loop spans 17 amino acids. Germline CDR1 is SGHRS and CDR2 is YFSETQ. CDR3 protein: CASSVEGSAFSGNTIYF.

The rearrangement links TRBV5-1 to TRBJ2-7; TCRdb's D call, TRBD1, is unchecked because there is no DNA. The germline V gene encodes CDR1 SGHRS and CDR2 YFSETQ. The CDR3 is 14 amino acids. CDR3 region: CASSFGTAIYEQYF.

The chain couples TRBV28 to TRBJ2-3; TCRdb's D call of TRBD1 is untestable without DNA. CDR3 size: 15 residues. The germline gives CDR1 MDHEN, CDR2 SYDVKM. The CDR3 sequence: CASNSGTGGTDTQYF.

V usage is TRBV6-1 and J usage is TRBJ1-1. This CDR3 contains 13 residues. Per germline, CDR1 MNHNS and CDR2 SASEGT. CDR3 region: CASSEGGGTEAFF.

The chain combines TRBV6-1 with TRBJ2-2. The CDR3 is made up of 15 amino acids. Germline V gives CDR1 MNHNS, CDR2 SASEGT. CDR3 sequence reads: CASSELGSNTGELFF.

The J gene is TRBJ2-1, the V gene TRBV3-1; with no DNA, the TCRdb D assignment of TRBD2 cannot be verified. CDR1 and CDR2 (germline): LGHDT, YNNKEL (reference sequence). The CDR3 loop spans 16 amino acids. CDR3 region: CASSQVTSGIGNEQFF.

The chain carries TRBV4-3 and TRBJ1-1; TCRdb gives TRBD1 as the D gene, but with no DNA this cannot be confirmed. The CDR3 consists of 15 residues. From germline, CDR1 is LGHNA and CDR2 YSLEER. The CDR3 loop is CASSQDYDWGAEAFF.

This chain joins TRBV7-2 and TRBJ1-3; TCRdb gives TRBD1 as the D gene, but with no DNA this cannot be confirmed. Germline-derived CDR1 and CDR2 are SGHTA and FQGNSA. There are 15 residues in the CDR3. CDR3 amino acids: CASSRQPGAGNTIYF.

The rearrangement links TRBV6-4 to TRBJ2-2. The CDR3 length is 13 residues. CDR1 and CDR2 (germline): MRHNA, SNTAGT. The CDR3 sequence: CASSDGPWGELFF.